This is a list of T cell receptor beta chains from one sample in a study of T cells in Graves' hyperthyroidism and ophthalmopathy. TCRdb redid the calling of the multiplex PCR reads with MiXCR, one entry per CDR3 protein. Of approximately 600,000 distinct CDR3 sequences listed, roughly 14% are singletons. Material for sequencing was blood. These receptors came from a woman in her 40s with Graves' ophthalmopathy. The conserved cysteine and the conserved F or W are not part of the CDR3 here. The order of the fields is V gene, CDR3 protein.

TRBV10-3,AISESSGGLQETQY
TRBV7-2,ASSLGAGGNYGYT
TRBV12-3/TRBV12-4,ASLGQLSGNTIY
TRBV19,ASSTRGNTEAF
TRBV12-3/TRBV12-4,ASVAGGSSYEQY
TRBV28,ASSSNSRGLADSYEQY
TRBV6-2/TRBV6-3,ASRMGLASKGELF
TRBV11-2,ASSLESPPYKTGTGNENIQY
TRBV28,ASSGGRENYGYT
TRBV20-1,SARVGGNQPQH
TRBV19,ASSIRRTGRTGELF
TRBV20-1,SAPSPNHLYGYT
TRBV6-5,ASSYGVGTGVREQY
TRBV28,ASSLDGNEQY
TRBV10-3,AISEISGKQPQH
TRBV11-2,ASSFGGIETQY
TRBV15,ATSRVWSGNYEQY
TRBV7-2,ASSPEREGRVTQY
TRBV20-1,SARGDELDIQY
TRBV28,ASSSPDRGDNQPQH
TRBV30,AWSAGQGMREQY
TRBV28,ASSSAQGNYGYT
TRBV7-8,ASSLGEGRRSSPLH
TRBV6-5,ASSYIGQGAGELF
TRBV12-3/TRBV12-4,ASNRQAVLNTEAF
TRBV6-2/TRBV6-3,ASQEDRGRIEQY
TRBV27,ASSPKGPRDTGELF
TRBV28,ASIQGARGELF
TRBV5-4,ASSSGLRYQETQY
TRBV18,ASSRGVAGGPSEQY
TRBV4-1,ASSHLGPHDTIY
TRBV6-1,ASRPWGQGYYEQY
TRBV4-1,ASSETSGPYEQY
TRBV27,ASSLVGGGELF
TRBV7-6,ASSFEHTAYEQY
TRBV24-1,ATSDSAGVGPQH
TRBV28,ASRTNPTYGYT
TRBV12-3/TRBV12-4,ASTSPANEGEQY
TRBV28,ASSGIGTGRYEQY
TRBV7-3,ASSFGGVNTGELF
TRBV29-1,SVGAAGELEQY